The 6 T cell receptor beta chains below all came from one sample that was sequenced in a study of radiotherapy plus CTLA-4 blockade in lung cancer. Clones were read by immunoSEQ multiplex PCR, and TCRdb kept only the in-frame ones, dropping some. The sample shows about 85,000 clones, about 86% of them seen only once. The sequencing here drew on peripheral blood, taken from a patient treated with radiotherapy plus ipilimumab. The receptors here all came from a human donor with non-small cell lung cancer who had a partial response to radiotherapy plus ipilimumab.

This chain connects TRBV11-2 to TRBJ2-5, with a tentative D call TRBD1 (6 bases). Germline V lookup: CDR1 SGHAT, CDR2 FQNNGV. The V end lost 4 bases, the J end lost 4 bases, and 16 bases lay between the germline ends. This CDR3 contains 15 residues. The CDR3 coding sequence is TGTGCCAGCAGCTATACGACACAGGGCCGAGAGACCCAGTACTTC. It is translated as CASSYTTQGRETQYF.

The CDR3 sequence is CASSLASLRGTTGANVLTF. The DNA for the CDR3 is TGTGCCAGCAGCTTGGCCTCGTTAAGGGGGACTACTGGGGCCAACGTCCTGACTTTC. V gene TRBV5-6 combines with J gene TRBJ2-6, with D maybe TRBD2 (7 bases). This CDR3 comprises 19 residues. Germline V gives CDR1 SGHDT, CDR2 YYEEEE. V was clipped by 0 bases and J by 2 bases, with 18 bases between them.

The rearrangement joins TRBV18 to TRBJ2-4; 10 nucleotides line up with TRBD2. The CDR3 totals 14 residues. CDR1 and CDR2 from the germline V gene are KGHSH and LQKENI. With 6 bases clipped from V and 6 bases from J, the junction kept 5 bases outside the gene matches. CDR3 loop: CASSQTSGINIQYF. DNA for the CDR3: TGTGCCAGCTCCCAAACTAGCGGGATAAACATTCAGTACTTC. The whole variable domain, remainder taken from reference TRBV18 and TRBJ2-4, is NAGVMQNPRHLVRRRGQEARLRCSPMKGHSHVYWYRQLPEEGLKFMVYLQKENIIDESGMPKERFSAEFPKEGPSILRIQQVVRGDSAAYFCASSQTSGINIQYFGAGTRLSVL.

Written as DNA, the CDR3 is TGCAGCGTTGGGGACAGGGGTCCTGAAGCTTTCTTT. It is translated as CSVGDRGPEAFF. The chain carries TRBV29-1 and TRBJ1-1; TRBD1 matches 10 bases. The CDR3 is 12 residues long. The germline V gene encodes CDR1 SQVTM and CDR2 ANQGSEA. Trimming cost V 4 bases and J 6 bases; bases outside gene matches: 2. Supplemented by reference TRBV29-1 and TRBJ1-1, the full variable domain reads SAVISQKPSRDICQRGTSLTIQCQVDSQVTMMFWYRQQPGQSLTLIATANQGSEATYESGFVIDKFPISRPNLTFSTLTVSNMSPEDSSIYLCSVGDRGPEAFFGQGTRLTVV.

This clone has more than one count but fewer than ten. The rearrangement joins TRBV10-2 to TRBJ1-5, with D maybe TRBD1 (6 bases). This CDR3 spans 14 amino acids. V was clipped by 8 bases and J by 2 bases, with 13 bases between them. The V gene's germline CDR1 is WSHSY and CDR2 SAAADI. CDR3 sequence reads: CASRQDLGNQPQHF. In DNA, the CDR3 is TGCGCCAGCCGACAGGATTTAGGCAATCAGCCCCAGCATTTT.

This sequence joins TRBV6-5 and TRBJ1-2; tentatively, D is TRBD1 (5 bases). Trimming took 2 bases from V and 8 from J, leaving 12 bases between them. The CDR3 has 13 residues. The germline V gene encodes CDR1 MNHEY and CDR2 SVGAGI. This CDR3 is CASSYGRAEGYTF. CDR3 nucleotides: TGTGCCAGCAGTTACGGCAGGGCTGAAGGCTACACCTTC.